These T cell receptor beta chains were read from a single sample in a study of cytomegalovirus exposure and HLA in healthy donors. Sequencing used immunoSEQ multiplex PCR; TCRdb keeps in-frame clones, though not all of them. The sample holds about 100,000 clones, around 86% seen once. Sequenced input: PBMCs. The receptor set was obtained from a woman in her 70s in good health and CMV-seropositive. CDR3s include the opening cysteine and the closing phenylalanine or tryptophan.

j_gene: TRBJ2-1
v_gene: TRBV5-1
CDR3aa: CASAKTLAGGTYNEQFF

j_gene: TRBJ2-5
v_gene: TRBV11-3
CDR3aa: CASSLQGPETQYF

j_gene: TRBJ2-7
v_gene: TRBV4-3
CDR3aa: CASSRLAGDKDEQYF

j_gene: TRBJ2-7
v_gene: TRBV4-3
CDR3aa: CASSQDFRGGEQYF

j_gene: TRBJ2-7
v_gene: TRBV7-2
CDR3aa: CASSPRDFTIYEQYF

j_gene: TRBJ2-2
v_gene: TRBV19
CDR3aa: CASIQQMNTGELFF

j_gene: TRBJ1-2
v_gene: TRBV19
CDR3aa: CASSYRVDGGYTF

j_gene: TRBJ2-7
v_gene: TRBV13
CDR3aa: CASSLRTSGSLSYEQYF

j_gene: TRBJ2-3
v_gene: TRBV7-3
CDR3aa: CASSLSPAGGPEGTQYF

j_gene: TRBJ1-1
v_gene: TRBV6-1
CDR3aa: CASRGQVNMNTEAFF

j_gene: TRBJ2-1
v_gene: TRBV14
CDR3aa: CASSWGQVYNEQFF

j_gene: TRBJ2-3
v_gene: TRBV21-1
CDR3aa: CASSPWGLAGVTDTQYF

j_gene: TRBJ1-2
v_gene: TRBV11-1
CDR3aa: CASSFGQGRANYGYTF

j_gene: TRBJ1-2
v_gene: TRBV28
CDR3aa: CASKRNGVDGYTF

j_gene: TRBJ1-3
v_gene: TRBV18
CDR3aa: CASSTSGDGNTIYF

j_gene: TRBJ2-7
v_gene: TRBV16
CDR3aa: CASSQSILGGRAYEQYF

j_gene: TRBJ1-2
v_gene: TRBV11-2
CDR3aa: CASSPPGQYYGYTF

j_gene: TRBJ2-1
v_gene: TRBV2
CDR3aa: CASSPLSGLALYNEQFF

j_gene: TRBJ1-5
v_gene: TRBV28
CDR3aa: CASTLRRGSGQPQHF

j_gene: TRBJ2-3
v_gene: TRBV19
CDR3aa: CASSPGSLGGATDTQYF

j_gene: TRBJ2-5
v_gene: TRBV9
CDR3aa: CASTQGSGIGQETQYF

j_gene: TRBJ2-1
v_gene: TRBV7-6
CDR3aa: CASSPSWGSSYNEQFF

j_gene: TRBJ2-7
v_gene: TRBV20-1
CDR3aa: CSASHSLEQYF

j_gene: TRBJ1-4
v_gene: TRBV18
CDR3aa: CASSPQQGDEKLFF

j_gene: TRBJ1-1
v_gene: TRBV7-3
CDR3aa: CASSLLAGGTEAFF

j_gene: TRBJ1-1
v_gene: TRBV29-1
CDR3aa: CSAMTGSNTEAFF

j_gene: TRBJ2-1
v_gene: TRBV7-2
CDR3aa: CASSLVVSGTYEQFF

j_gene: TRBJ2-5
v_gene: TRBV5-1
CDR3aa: CASSLEGQAQETQYF

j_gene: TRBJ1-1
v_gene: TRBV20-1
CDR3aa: CSANRRDEAFF

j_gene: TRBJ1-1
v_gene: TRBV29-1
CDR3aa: CRTQGPLNTEAFF

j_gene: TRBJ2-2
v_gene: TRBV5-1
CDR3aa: CASSPGVGGGTGELFF

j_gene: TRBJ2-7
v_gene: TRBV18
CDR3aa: CASSLGQGANEQYF

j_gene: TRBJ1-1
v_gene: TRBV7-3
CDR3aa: CASSLLGGGTEAFF

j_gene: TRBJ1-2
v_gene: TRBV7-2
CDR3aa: CASSLGSAASYGYTF

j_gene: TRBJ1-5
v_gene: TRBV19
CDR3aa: CASSWVGQPQHF

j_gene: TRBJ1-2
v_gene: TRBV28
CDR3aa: CASTTPGNGYTF

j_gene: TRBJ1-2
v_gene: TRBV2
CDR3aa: CASGNSNYYGYTF

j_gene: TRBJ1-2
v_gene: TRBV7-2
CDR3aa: CASSQGTGGNYGYTF

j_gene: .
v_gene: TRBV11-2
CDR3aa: CASSLGGAASYEQYF

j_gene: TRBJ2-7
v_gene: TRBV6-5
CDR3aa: CASSLAFSYEQYF

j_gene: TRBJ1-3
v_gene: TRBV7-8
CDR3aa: CASSLAVRGARGNTIYF

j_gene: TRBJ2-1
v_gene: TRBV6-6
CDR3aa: CASRPAERGYNEQFF

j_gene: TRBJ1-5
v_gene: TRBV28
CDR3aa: CASSLGQGNQPQHF

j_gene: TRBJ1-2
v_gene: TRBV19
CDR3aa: CASSIISGNYGYTF

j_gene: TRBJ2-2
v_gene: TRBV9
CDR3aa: CASSLGLRANTGELFF

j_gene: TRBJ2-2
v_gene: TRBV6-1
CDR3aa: CASSEAIGGSTGELFF

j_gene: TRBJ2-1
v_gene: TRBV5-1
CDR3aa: CASSSPMSGEQFF

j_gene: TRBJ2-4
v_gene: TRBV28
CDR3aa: CASSLTLQGAKNIQYF

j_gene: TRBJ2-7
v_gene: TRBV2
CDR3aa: CASSDRTFSYEQYF

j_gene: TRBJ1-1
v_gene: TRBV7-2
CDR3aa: CASSLRQPNTEAFF

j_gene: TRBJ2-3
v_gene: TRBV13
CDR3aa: CASSLLLTGGADTQYF

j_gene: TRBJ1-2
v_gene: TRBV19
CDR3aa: CASSIQGGGYTF

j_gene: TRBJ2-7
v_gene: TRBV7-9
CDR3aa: CASSSTQGHEQYF

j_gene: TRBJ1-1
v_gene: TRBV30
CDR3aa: CAWRGGTEAFF